This entry describes one TCR beta chain. Its antigen is unidentified. This CDR3 has 14 amino acids. Trimming pared 3 bases from V and 8 bases from J, leaving 16 bases between. The germline CDR1 and CDR2 sequences are MNHNS and SASEGT. Time point given: pre-treatment sample, taken before nivolumab and TIL therapy. Tumor tissue came from excised metastases, mostly pleural nodules or supraclavicular lymph nodes. Progressing patients received lymphodepletion, expanded TIL infusion and IL-2. The record originates from a study of TIL therapy for anti-PD-1-resistant metastatic lung cancer. Study-level information: Tumors had a median PD-L1 proportion score of around 6%.

Sequencing used immunoSEQ v3. Assay: immunoSEQ multiplex PCR; the TCRdb copy retains only in-frame clones and omits some. The sample holds tens of thousands of clones, less than 85% seen once. Study observations and caveats: Patients were highly selected, enriched for treatment-naive, never-smoker and oncogene-addicted cases. Many TIL product clones were absent from baseline tumor, suggesting clonal contraction.

The receptor was isolated from a person aged 25-85 years with non-small cell lung cancer. The chain recombines TRBV6-1 with TRBJ1-2; a weak D match, TRBD1 (6 bases). The sample in question was tumor tissue, obtained at baseline. CDR3 nucleotide sequence: TGTGCCAGCAGTGATATATCCACCAGGGGCGGCTACACCTTC. Its protein product is CASSDISTRGGYTF.